The clone carrying this T cell receptor (beta chain) has a count of ten or more. This record comes from a study of molecular identifiers for immune sequencing clone quantification. Study background: With replicates, the RNA of around 20,000 or 100,000 naive CD8 cells was split five ways and four were sequenced.

Input for naive CD8 libraries was about 18,000 to 1,100,000 sorted cells; the RNA fraction used was 10%, 30% or 50%. CD8+CD4-CCR7+CD45RA+ cells were sorted as naive CD8 T cells. Both previously described methods and listed TCR primers were employed to make bulk TCR libraries. TCRdb re-derived calls from the PCR reads in MiXCR, one entry per CDR3 protein. The repertoire holds around 89,000 distinct CDR3 sequences, under 20% seen once, with 0.85% in the top ten. With V trimmed by 10 bases and J by 4 bases, 4 bases remained unmatched. CDR3 size: 13 residues. The receptor was derived from a human donor in good health. Some libraries in this study had Jurkat cell RNA spiked in. V is TRBV12-3 or TRBV12-4 and J is TRBJ2-5, with 12 bases identical to TRBD2. Sequencing used naive CD8+ T cells from blood, with Jurkat cell RNA spiked in. The subset denotes: FACS-sorted CD8+CD4-CCR7+CD45RA+ naive T cells. The CDR3 loop reads CATTSGGGETQYF. CDR3 sequence (DNA): TGTGCCACGACTAGCGGGGGTGGAGAGACCCAGTACTTC.